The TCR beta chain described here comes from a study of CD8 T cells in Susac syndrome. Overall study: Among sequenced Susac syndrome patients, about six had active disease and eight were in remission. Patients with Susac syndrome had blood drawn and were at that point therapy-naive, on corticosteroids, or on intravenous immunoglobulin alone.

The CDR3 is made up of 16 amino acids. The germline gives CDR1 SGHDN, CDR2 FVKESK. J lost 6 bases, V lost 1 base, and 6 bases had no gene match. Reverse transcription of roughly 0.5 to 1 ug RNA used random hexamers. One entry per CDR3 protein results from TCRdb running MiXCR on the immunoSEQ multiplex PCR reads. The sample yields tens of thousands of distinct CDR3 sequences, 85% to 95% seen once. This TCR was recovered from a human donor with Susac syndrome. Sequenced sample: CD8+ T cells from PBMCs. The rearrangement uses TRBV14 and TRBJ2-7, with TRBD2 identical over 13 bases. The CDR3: CASSQGLGLAGSEQYF. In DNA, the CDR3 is TGTGCCAGCAGCCAAGGACTGGGACTAGCGGGATCCGAGCAGTACTTC.